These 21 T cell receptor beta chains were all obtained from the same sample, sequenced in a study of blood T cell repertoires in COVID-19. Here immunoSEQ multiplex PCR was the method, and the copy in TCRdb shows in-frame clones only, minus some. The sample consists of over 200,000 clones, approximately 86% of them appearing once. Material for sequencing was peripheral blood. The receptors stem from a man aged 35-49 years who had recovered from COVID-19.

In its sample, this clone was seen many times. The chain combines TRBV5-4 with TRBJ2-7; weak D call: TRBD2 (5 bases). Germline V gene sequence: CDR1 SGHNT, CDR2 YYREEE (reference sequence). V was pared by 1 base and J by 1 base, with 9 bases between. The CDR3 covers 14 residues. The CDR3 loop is CASSLNEGSYEQYF. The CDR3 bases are TGTGCCAGCAGCTTGAATGAGGGTTCCTACGAGCAGTACTTC.

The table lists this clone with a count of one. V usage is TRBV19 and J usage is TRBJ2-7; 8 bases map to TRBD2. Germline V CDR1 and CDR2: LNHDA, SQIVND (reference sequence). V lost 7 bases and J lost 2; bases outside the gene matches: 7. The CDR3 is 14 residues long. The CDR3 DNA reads TGTGCCAGTAAGGTTCGGGGGGGGGCCTACGAGCAGTACTTC. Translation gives CASKVRGGAYEQYF.

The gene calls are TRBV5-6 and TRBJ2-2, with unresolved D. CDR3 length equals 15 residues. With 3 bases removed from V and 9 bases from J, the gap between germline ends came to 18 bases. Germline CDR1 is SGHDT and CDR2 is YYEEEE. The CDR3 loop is CASSSPHVPRRELFF. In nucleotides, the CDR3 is TGTGCCAGCAGCTCCCCACACGTCCCGCGGCGGGAGCTGTTTTTT.

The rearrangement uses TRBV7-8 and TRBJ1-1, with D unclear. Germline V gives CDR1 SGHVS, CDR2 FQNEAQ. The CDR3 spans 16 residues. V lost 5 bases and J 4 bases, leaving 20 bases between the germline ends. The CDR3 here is CASSPNLGGSRTEAFF. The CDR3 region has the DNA TGTGCCAGCAGCCCCAATCTAGGAGGGTCCCGCACTGAAGCTTTCTTT.

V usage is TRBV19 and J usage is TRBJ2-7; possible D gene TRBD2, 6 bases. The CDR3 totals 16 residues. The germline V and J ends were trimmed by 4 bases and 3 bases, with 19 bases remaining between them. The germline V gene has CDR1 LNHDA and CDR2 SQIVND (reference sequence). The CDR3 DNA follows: TGTGCCAGTAGTAGTGGGGCGGGACCGGACTTCTACGAGCAGTACTTC. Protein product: CASSSGAGPDFYEQYF.

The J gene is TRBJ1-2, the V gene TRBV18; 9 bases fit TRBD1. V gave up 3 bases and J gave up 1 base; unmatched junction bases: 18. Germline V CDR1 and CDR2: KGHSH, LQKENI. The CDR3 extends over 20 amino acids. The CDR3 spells CASSPREIGQGLSLNYGYTF. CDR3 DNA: TGTGCCAGCTCACCCCGGGAAATCGGACAGGGGCTCAGCCTTAACTATGGCTACACCTTC.

The CDR3 coding sequence is TGTGCCAGCAGCTTACAGGCCCGATTGTCACCCCTCCACTTT. Protein: CASSLQARLSPLHF. The chain uses TRBV7-2 and TRBJ1-6; D is undetermined. This CDR3 contains 14 residues. Germline V CDR1 and CDR2: SGHTA, FQGNSA. V shed 2 bases and J shed 10 bases, with 12 bases lying between them. The full variable domain, its missing parts supplied by reference TRBV7-2 and TRBJ1-6, is GAGVSQSPSNKVTEKGKDVELRCDPISGHTALYWYRQSLGQGLEFLIYFQGNSAPDKSGLPSDRFSAERTGGSVSTLTIQRTQQEDSAVYLCASSLQARLSPLHFGNGTRLTVT.

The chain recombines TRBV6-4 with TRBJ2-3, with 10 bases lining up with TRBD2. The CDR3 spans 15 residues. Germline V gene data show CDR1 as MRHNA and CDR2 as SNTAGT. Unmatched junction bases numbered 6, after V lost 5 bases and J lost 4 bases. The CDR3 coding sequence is TGTGCCAGCAGTTCTAGCGGGAGAGGTTCAGATACGCAGTATTTT. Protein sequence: CASSSSGRGSDTQYF.

The CDR3 is CASSQGVQANTGELFF. CDR3 coding DNA: TGTGCCAGCAGCCAAGGGGTACAGGCGAACACCGGGGAGCTGTTTTTT. This chain connects TRBV21-1 to TRBJ2-2; TRBD1, as called in the table, went unchecked against the DNA. TRBV21-1 is annotated as a pseudogene. The CDR3 runs to 16 residues.

The CDR3 loop reads CASSREPINQPQHF. CDR3 nucleotides: TGCGCCAGCAGTCGGGAGCCGATCAATCAGCCCCAGCATTTT. The genes are TRBV23-1 and TRBJ1-5; the D is unclear. TRBV23-1 falls under the ORF class, with uncertain function. V shed 4 bases and J shed 3 bases, with 10 bases lying between them. This CDR3 is built from 14 residues.

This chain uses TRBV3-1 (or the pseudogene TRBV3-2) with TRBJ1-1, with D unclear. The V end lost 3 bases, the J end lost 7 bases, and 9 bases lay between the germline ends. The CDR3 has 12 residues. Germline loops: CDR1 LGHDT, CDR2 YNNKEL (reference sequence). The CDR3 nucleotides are TGTGCCAGCAGCCAGTATCCCGGTGAAGCTTTCTTT. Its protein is CASSQYPGEAFF.

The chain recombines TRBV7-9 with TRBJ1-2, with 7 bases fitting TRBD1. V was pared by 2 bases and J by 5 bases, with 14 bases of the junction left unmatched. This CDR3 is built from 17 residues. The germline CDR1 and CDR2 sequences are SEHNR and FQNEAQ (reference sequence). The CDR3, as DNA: TGTGCCAGCAGCTTATTCGGTAACAGGGGCGCTCGGTATGGCTACACCTTC. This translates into CASSLFGNRGARYGYTF.

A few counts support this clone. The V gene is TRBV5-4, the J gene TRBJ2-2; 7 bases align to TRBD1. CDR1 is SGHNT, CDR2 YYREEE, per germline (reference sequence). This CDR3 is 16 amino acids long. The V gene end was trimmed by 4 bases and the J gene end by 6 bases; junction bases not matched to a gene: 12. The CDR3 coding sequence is TGTGCCAGCAGCCCCGGACAGGTCCTAGGGTCCGGGGAGCTGTTTTTT. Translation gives CASSPGQVLGSGELFF. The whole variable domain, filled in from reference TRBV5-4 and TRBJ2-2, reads ETGVTQSPTHLIKTRGQQVTLRCSSQSGHNTVSWYQQALGQGPQFIFQYYREEENGRGNFPPRFSGLQFPNYSSELNVNALELDDSALYLCASSPGQVLGSGELFFGEGSRLTVL.

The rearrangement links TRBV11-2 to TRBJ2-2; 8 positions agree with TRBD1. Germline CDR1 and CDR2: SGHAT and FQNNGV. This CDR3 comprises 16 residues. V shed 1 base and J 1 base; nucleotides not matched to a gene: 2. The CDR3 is CASSLGQGRNTGELFF. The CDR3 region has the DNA TGTGCCAGCAGCTTAGGACAGGGGAGGAACACCGGGGAGCTGTTTTTT.

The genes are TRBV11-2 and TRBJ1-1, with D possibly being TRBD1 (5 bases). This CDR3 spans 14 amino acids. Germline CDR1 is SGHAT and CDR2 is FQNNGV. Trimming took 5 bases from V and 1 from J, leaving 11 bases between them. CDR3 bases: TGTGCCAGCAGCCAAGACAGTTCGAACACTGAAGCTTTCTTT. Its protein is CASSQDSSNTEAFF.

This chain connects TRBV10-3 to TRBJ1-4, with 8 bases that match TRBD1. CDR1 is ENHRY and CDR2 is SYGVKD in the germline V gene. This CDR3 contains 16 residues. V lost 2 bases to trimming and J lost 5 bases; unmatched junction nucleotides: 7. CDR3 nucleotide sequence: TGTGCCATCAGTGAGGACAGGGGCACCCTGAATGAAAAACTGTTTTTT. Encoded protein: CAISEDRGTLNEKLFF.

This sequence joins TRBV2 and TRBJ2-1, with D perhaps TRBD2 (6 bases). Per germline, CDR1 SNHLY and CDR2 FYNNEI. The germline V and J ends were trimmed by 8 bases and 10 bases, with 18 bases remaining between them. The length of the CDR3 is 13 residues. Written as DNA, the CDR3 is TGTGCCAGCCGGGAGAGACGGCCACCCGAGCAGTTCTTC. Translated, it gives CASRERRPPEQFF. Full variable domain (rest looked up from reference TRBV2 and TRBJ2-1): EPEVTQTPSHQVTQMGQEVILRCVPISNHLYFYWYRQILGQKVEFLVSFYNNEISEKSEIFDDQFSVERPDGSNFTLKIRSTKLEDSAMYFCASRERRPPEQFFGPGTRLTVL.

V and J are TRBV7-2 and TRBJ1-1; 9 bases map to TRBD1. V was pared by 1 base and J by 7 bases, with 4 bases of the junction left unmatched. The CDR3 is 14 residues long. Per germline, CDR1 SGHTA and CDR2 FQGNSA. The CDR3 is CASSLDRGQGEAFF. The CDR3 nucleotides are TGTGCCAGCAGCTTAGACAGGGGGCAGGGTGAAGCTTTCTTT.

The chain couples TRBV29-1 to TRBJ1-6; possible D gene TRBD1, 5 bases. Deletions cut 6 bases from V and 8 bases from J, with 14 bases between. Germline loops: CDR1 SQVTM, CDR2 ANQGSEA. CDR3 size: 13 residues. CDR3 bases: TGCAGCGTGGCTGGCCCGGGGGATTCACCCCTCCACTTT. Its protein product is CSVAGPGDSPLHF. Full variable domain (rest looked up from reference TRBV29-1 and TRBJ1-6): SAVISQKPSRDICQRGTSLTIQCQVDSQVTMMFWYRQQPGQSLTLIATANQGSEATYESGFVIDKFPISRPNLTFSTLTVSNMSPEDSSIYLCSVAGPGDSPLHFGNGTRLTVT.

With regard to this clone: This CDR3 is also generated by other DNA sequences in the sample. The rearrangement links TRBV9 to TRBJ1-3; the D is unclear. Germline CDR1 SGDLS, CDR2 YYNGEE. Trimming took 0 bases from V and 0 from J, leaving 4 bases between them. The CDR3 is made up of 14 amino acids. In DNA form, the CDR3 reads TGTGCCAGCAGCGTAGCAGGCTCTGGAAACACCATATATTTT. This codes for CASSVAGSGNTIYF.

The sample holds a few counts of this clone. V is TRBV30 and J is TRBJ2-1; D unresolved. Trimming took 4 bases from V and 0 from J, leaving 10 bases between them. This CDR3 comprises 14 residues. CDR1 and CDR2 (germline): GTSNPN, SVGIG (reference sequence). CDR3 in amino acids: CAWTPGSSYNEQFF. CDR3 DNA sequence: TGTGCCTGGACCCCAGGAAGCTCCTACAATGAGCAGTTCTTC.